These 17 T cell receptor beta chains were sequenced from one sample in a study of blood T cell repertoires in COVID-19 (dated by TCRdb to 2020 to 2022). Library preparation used the immunoSEQ multiplex PCR assay. TCRdb took this table from immuneACCESS and kept in-frame rearrangements with V and J called. Such tables lack part of the clones; where checked against another copy, unresolved V genes explain under half of the gap, and the rest is unexplained. The sample records fewer than 250,000 clones, 80% to 90% of which are singletons. Approximately 8% of the sample is held by the ten biggest clonotypes. The sample taken for sequencing was peripheral blood. All receptors come from a woman aged 45-60 years with active or convalescent COVID-19.

V and J are TRBV9 and TRBJ2-1, with 12 bases identical to TRBD2. This CDR3 has 14 amino acids. Germline CDR1 reads SGDLS; CDR2 reads YYNGEE. V lost 7 bases, J lost 6 bases, and 5 bases stayed unmatched. Here the CDR3 reads CASGRLAGANEQFF. Here the CDR3 DNA reads TGTGCCAGCGGACGACTAGCGGGAGCCAATGAGCAGTTCTTC.

This chain joins TRBV7-9 and TRBJ1-1; 7 bases map to TRBD1. J gave up 4 bases and V 3 bases, and 5 bases lay outside the gene matches. CDR1 and CDR2 (germline): SEHNR, FQNEAQ (reference sequence). This CDR3 contains 14 residues. CDR3 coding DNA: TGTGCCAGCAGCTTCCAGGGGGTAGGCACTGAAGCTTTCTTT. Residues: CASSFQGVGTEAFF.

The chain uses TRBV29-1 and TRBJ2-7; no firm D call. The V gene lost 4 bases and the J gene lost 0 bases, with 10 bases spanning the gap. CDR1 and CDR2 from the germline V gene are SQVTM and ANQGSEA. This CDR3 is 13 amino acids long. As DNA, the CDR3 is TGCAGCGTTGGTGGCAAACACTCCTACGAGCAGTACTTC. Its protein product is CSVGGKHSYEQYF.

The rearrangement links TRBV19 to TRBJ1-4; D is unclear. Per germline, CDR1 LNHDA and CDR2 SQIVND (reference sequence). The CDR3 runs 12 residues. Deletions cut 4 bases from V and 11 bases from J, with 11 bases between. The CDR3 DNA sequence: TGTGCCAGTAGTACCTCTAGGATGAAACTGTTTTTT. Protein: CASSTSRMKLFF.

The rearrangement uses TRBV6-5 and TRBJ1-2, with unresolved D. Trimming cost V 7 bases and J 2 bases, with 17 bases left between them. The germline V gene encodes CDR1 MNHEY and CDR2 SVGAGI. The CDR3 totals 15 residues. The CDR3, as DNA: TGTGCCAGCAAATCTGGAGCATCCGGCAACTATGGCTACACCTTC. It specifies CASKSGASGNYGYTF.

This chain connects TRBV28 to TRBJ2-2; 7 bases are shared with TRBD1. Germline V gene data show CDR1 as MDHEN and CDR2 as SYDVKM. The CDR3 runs to 13 residues. Trimming at V came to 6 bases and at J to 12 bases, leaving 10 bases not matched to a gene. In DNA, the CDR3 is TGTGCCAGCAGGGGACAGCTCCAGGGGCAGCTGTTTTTT. It yields the protein CASRGQLQGQLFF.

For the CDR3, the DNA is TGTGCCACCCCACAGGGGCGCGAGGTTCCTAGCAATCAGCCCCAGCATTTT. This encodes CATPQGREVPSNQPQHF. The chain combines TRBV21-1 with TRBJ1-5; no DNA check was done on the table's D call, TRBD1. TRBV21-1 constitutes a pseudogene. This CDR3 contains 17 residues.

A remark on this clone: The junction departs from the called germline gene at one end, perhaps through a read error. V is TRBV2 and J is TRBJ1-1; maybe TRBD1 (6 bases). The CDR3 length is 12 residues. Looked up from germline, CDR1 is SNHLY and CDR2 is FYNNEI. As DNA, the CDR3 is TGTGCCAGCAGGGTGGACAGAGGAACAAACCTCTTT. It specifies CASRVDRGTNLF.

The J gene is TRBJ2-3, the V gene TRBV5-1, with 11 positions matching TRBD2. From germline, CDR1 is SGHRS and CDR2 YFSETQ. The CDR3 length is 16 residues. Germline trimming cut 4 bases from V and 2 bases from J; bases unmatched to any gene: 6. The CDR3 is CASSHGTSGLTDTQYF. The DNA for the CDR3 is TGCGCCAGCAGCCATGGGACTAGCGGACTCACAGATACGCAGTATTTT.

As concerns this clone: This sample includes further DNA sequences coding for the same CDR3. V usage is TRBV5-1 and J usage is TRBJ1-2; possible D gene TRBD1, 5 bases. The germline CDR1 and CDR2 sequences are SGHRS and YFSETQ. V lost 0 bases to trimming and J lost 2 bases, with 5 bases between them. The CDR3 has 13 residues. DNA of the CDR3: TGCGCCAGCAGCTTGGGACAGAACTATGGCTACACCTTC. Protein sequence: CASSLGQNYGYTF.

This chain uses TRBV11-2 with TRBJ1-3; 10 bases match TRBD1. The CDR3 totals 15 residues. The germline gives CDR1 SGHAT, CDR2 FQNNGV. The J segment lost 8 bases and the V segment lost 4 bases, leaving 8 bases of the junction unmatched. DNA for the CDR3: TGTGCCAGCAGCTGGGGCCGGACAGGGGGGGACACCATATATTTT. This codes for CASSWGRTGGDTIYF.

The rearrangement uses TRBV11-2 and TRBJ2-3; the D is unclear. The CDR3 covers 14 residues. V shed 2 bases and J shed 6 bases, with 12 bases lying between them. The germline gives CDR1 SGHAT, CDR2 FQNNGV. Here the CDR3 reads CASSLNSPSDTQYF. CDR3 nucleotide sequence: TGTGCCAGCAGCTTAAATTCCCCGTCGGATACGCAGTATTTT.

This clone was observed once. The rearrangement joins TRBV2 to TRBJ2-7, with TRBD1 matching 10 bases. The trim removed 10 bases at V and 5 bases at J, leaving 8 bases unmatched. The CDR3 spans 13 residues. Germline CDR1 and CDR2: SNHLY and FYNNEI. CDR3 DNA: TGTGCCACGGCGACCGGGACAGGGGACGAGCAGTACTTC. Translation gives CATATGTGDEQYF.

The J gene is TRBJ1-5, the V gene TRBV12-3 or TRBV12-4; D is uncertain. V lost 6 bases and J 7 bases, leaving 13 bases between the germline ends. This CDR3 is built from 13 residues. In DNA form, the CDR3 reads TGTGCCAGCAGCGACCGAAGAGGACAGCCCCAGCATTTT. This codes for CASSDRRGQPQHF.

V gene TRBV5-4 combines with J gene TRBJ2-1, with 11 nucleotides matching TRBD2. Germline trimming cut 1 base from V and 4 bases from J; bases unmatched to any gene: 4. Germline values: CDR1 SGHNT, CDR2 YYREEE (reference sequence). This CDR3 has 16 amino acids. DNA of the CDR3: TGTGCCAGCAGCTTGCCGACTAGCGGGGATTACAATGAGCAGTTCTTC. As protein: CASSLPTSGDYNEQFF.

This rearrangement joins TRBV30 to TRBJ2-7, with TRBD2 matching 9 bases. Germline loops: CDR1 GTSNPN, CDR2 SVGIG (reference sequence). The V gene end was trimmed by 2 bases and the J gene end by 4 bases; junction bases not matched to a gene: 9. The CDR3 is 15 amino acids. CDR3 sequence reads: CAWSPGTSTTYEQYF. The CDR3 nucleotides are TGTGCCTGGAGTCCTGGGACTAGCACCACTTACGAGCAGTACTTC.

This chain uses TRBV5-5 with TRBJ1-1; no clear D gene. The CDR3 runs to 14 residues. Germline values: CDR1 SGHKS, CDR2 YYEKEE (reference sequence). Between the trimmed V and J ends, which lost 1 base and 1 base, there was a span of 8 bases. CDR3 bases: TGTGCCAGCAGCTTGCAGTCTGGGAACACTGAAGCTTTCTTT. Protein: CASSLQSGNTEAFF. The whole variable domain, remainder taken from reference TRBV5-5 and TRBJ1-1, is DAGVTQSPTHLIKTRGQQVTLRCSPISGHKSVSWYQQVLGQGPQFIFQYYEKEERGRGNFPDRFSARQFPNYSSELNVNALLLGDSALYLCASSLQSGNTEAFFGQGTRLTVV.